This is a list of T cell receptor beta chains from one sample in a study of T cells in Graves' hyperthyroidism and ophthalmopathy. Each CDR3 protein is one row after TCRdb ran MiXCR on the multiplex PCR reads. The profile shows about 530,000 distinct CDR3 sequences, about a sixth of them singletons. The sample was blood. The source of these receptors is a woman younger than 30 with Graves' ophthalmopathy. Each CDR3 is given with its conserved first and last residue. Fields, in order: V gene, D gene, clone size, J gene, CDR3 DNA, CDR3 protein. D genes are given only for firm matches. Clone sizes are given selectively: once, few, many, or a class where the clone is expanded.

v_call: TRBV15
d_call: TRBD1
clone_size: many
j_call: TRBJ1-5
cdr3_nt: TGTGCCACCAGCAGAGCAAGAACAGGGGTTCGTAATCAGCCCCAGCATTTT
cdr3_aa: CATSRARTGVRNQPQHF

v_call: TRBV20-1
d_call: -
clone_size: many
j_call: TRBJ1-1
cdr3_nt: TGCAGTGCTCGTTACGACGGCCGGGGTGAAGCTTTCTTT
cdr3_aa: CSARYDGRGEAFF

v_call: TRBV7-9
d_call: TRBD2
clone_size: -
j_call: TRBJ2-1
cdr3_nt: TGTGCCAGCAGCCACCAACGGACTAGTATAAATGAGCAGTTCTTC
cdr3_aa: CASSHQRTSINEQFF

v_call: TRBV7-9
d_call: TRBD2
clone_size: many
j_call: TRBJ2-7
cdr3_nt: TGTGCCAGCAGCTACGATTTGGGACTAGCGGGAGGGGTAGCCTACGAGCAGTACTTC
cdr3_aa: CASSYDLGLAGGVAYEQYF

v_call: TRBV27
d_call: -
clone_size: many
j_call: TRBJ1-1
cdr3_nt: TGTGCCAGCAGTTCCTACGTGGAACGGGACACTGAAGCTTTCTTT
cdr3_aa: CASSSYVERDTEAFF

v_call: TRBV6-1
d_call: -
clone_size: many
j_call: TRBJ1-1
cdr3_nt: TGTGCCAGCAGGCAGGGGAACACTGAAGCTTTCTTT
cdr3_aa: CASRQGNTEAFF

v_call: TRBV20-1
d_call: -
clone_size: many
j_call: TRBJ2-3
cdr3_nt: TGCAGTGCGGGAGTCGGGGCGGAAACAGATACGCAGTATTTT
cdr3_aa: CSAGVGAETDTQYF

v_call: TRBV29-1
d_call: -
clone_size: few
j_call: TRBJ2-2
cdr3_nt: TGCAGCGTGCGCGGAACGAACACCGGGGAGCTGTTTTTT
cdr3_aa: CSVRGTNTGELFF

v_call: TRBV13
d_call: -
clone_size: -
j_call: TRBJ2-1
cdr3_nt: TGTGCCAGCAGCCTAACCCATCCGGGGACTTACAATGAGCAGTTCTTC
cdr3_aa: CASSLTHPGTYNEQFF

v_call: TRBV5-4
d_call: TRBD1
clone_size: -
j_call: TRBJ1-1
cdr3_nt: TGTGCCAGCAGCGGCCACAGGGGTATGGGCACTGAAGCTTTCTTT
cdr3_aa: CASSGHRGMGTEAFF

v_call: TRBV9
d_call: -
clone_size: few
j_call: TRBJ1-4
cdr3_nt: TGTGCCAGCAGCGTAGACAACAGGGCCGAAAAACTGTTTTTT
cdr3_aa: CASSVDNRAEKLFF

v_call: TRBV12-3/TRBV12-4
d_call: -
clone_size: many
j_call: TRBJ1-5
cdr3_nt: TGTGCCAGCAGTTTAATCCTAATCGATTCTTACAATCAGCCCCAGCATTTT
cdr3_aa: CASSLILIDSYNQPQHF

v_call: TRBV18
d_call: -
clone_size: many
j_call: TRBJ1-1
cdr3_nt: TGTGCCAGCTCACCCCGTTTTCACACTGAAGCTTTCTTT
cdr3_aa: CASSPRFHTEAFF

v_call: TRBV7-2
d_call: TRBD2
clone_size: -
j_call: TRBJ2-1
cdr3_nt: TGTGCCAGCAGCTCCGACGGTTCGGGGGGAAAGATCTACAATGAGCAGTTCTTC
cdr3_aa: CASSSDGSGGKIYNEQFF

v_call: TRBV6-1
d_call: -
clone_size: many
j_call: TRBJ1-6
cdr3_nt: TGTGCCAGCAGTGACTTCACAGGTGCCAATTCACCCCTCCACTTT
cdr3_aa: CASSDFTGANSPLHF

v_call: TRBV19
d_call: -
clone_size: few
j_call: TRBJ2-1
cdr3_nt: TGTGCCAGTAGCCCAAGGCGGGACCGTAACCCCAATGAGCAGTTCTTC
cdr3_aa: CASSPRRDRNPNEQFF

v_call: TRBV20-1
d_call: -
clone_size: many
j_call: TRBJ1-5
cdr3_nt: TGCAGTGCCCGCCAGACGGGGCGAAGCAATCAGCCCCAGCATTTT
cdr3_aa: CSARQTGRSNQPQHF

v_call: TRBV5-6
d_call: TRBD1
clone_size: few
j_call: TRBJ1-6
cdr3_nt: TGTGCCAGCAGCTTGGACAGGGGCCACTATAATTCACCCCTCCACTTT
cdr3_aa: CASSLDRGHYNSPLHF

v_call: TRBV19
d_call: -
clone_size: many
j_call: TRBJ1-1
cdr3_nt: TGTGCCAGTAGCCTAGACAGATCTTCGAACACTGAAGCTTTCTTT
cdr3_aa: CASSLDRSSNTEAFF

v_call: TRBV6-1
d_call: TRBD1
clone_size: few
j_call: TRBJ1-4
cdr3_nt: TGTGCCAGCAGTGAAGCGGACAGGAGTGTAAAACTGTTTTTT
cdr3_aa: CASSEADRSVKLFF

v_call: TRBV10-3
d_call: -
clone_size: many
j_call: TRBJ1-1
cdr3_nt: TGTGCCATCAGTGATGGGGGGCGAACTGAAGCTTTCTTT
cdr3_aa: CAISDGGRTEAFF

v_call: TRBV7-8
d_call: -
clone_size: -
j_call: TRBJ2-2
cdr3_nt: TGTGCCAGCAGTTGGCGAACCGGGGAGCTGTTTTTT
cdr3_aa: CASSWRTGELFF

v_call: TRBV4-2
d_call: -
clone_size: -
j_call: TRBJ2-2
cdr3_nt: TGTGCCAGCAGCCAAGAGACCTCACCCCGGTGTTCTTGCGGGGAGCTGTTTTTT
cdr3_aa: CASSQETSPRCSCGELFF

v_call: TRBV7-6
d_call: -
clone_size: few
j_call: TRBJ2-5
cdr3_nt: TGTGCCAGCAGCTTAACGGTGGAGGAGACCCAGTACTTC
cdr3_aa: CASSLTVEETQYF

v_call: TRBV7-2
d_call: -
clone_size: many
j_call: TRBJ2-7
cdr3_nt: TGTGCCAGCAGCTTAGGTAGCGGCTACGAGCAGTACTTC
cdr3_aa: CASSLGSGYEQYF

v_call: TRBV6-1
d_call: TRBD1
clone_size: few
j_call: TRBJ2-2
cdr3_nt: TGTGCCAGCAGCGGGACAGCGGACACCGGGGAGCTGTTTTTT
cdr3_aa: CASSGTADTGELFF

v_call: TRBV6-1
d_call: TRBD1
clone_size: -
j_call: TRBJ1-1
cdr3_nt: TGTGCCAGCAGTCCAGGGACAGGGTTGATGAACACTGAAGCTTTCTTT
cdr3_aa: CASSPGTGLMNTEAFF

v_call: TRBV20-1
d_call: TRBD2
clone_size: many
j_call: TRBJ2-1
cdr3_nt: TGCAGTGGTTCTAGCGGGACCTACAATGAGCAGTTCTTC
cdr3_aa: CSGSSGTYNEQFF

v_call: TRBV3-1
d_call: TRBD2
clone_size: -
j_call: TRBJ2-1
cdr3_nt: TGTGCCAGCAGCCAGAGCGGGAGCGATAGGAATGAGCAGTTCTTC
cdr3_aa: CASSQSGSDRNEQFF

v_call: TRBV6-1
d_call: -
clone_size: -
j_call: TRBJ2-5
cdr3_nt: TGTGCCAGCAGGCCCCCATGGGGGAAAGAGACCCAGTACTTC
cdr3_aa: CASRPPWGKETQYF

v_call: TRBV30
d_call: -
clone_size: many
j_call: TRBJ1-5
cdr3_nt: TGTGCCTGGAGTGTGGAGTCGGCAGTAAATCAGCCCCAGCATTTT
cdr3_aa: CAWSVESAVNQPQHF

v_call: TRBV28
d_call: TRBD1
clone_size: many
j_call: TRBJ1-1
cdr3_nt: TGTGCCAGCATGAGGGACAGGGGCCGGAACACTGAAGCTTTCTTT
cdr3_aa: CASMRDRGRNTEAFF